This T cell receptor (beta chain) was profiled in a study of glioma-infiltrating T cells. The sample holds a few counts of this clonotype. Its antigen is undetermined. CDR1 is LNHDA and CDR2 is SQIVND in the germline V gene (reference sequence). The CDR3 has 14 amino acids. Germline trimming cut 4 bases from V and 4 bases from J; bases unmatched to any gene: 3. Whole-study findings and limits: Only very few CDR3 sequences appeared in both tissue and blood.

The iRepertoire nested amplicon-rescue multiplex PCR amplified TCR alpha and beta CDR3s from RNA. Using its own MiXCR run on the multiplex PCR reads, TCRdb lists one record per CDR3 protein. The sample records 150,000 to 200,000 distinct CDR3 sequences, around 40% being singletons. This sequence originates from a human donor with low-grade glioma or glioblastoma, undergoing nonglioma brain surgery, or in good health (not recorded which). V and J are TRBV19 and TRBJ2-1, with TRBD2 matching over 8 bases. The source material was glioma tissue, nonneoplastic brain tissue, or PBMCs (not recorded which). Written as DNA, the CDR3 is TGTGCCAGTAGTAGCGGGAGGTTATACAATGAGCAGTTCTTC. It translates to CASSSGRLYNEQFF.